The clone carrying this TCR beta chain appeared a single time. Assay: immunoSEQ multiplex PCR; the TCRdb copy retains only in-frame clones and omits some. The table lists around 33,000 clones, roughly nine tenths of them singletons. This sample was taken from a study of T cell changes during pregnancy in multiple sclerosis. There are 17 residues in the CDR3. The J segment lost 4 bases and the V segment lost 0 bases, leaving 11 bases of the junction unmatched. CDR1 is SGHNT and CDR2 is YYREEE in the germline V gene (reference sequence). The rearrangement links TRBV5-4 to TRBJ2-7, with 9 bases identical to TRBD1. The receptor comes from a female donor with multiple sclerosis, enrolled in a pregnancy study. The material was CD4+ T cells from peripheral blood mononuclear cells, obtained after pregnancy. CDR3 region: CASSLGKPGQGSYEQYF. CDR3 in DNA: TGTGCCAGCAGCTTGGGGAAACCGGGACAGGGTTCTTACGAGCAGTACTTC.